This TCR beta chain was sequenced for a study of blood T cell repertoires in COVID-19. The overall study: Acute and convalescent COVID-19 samples came from the United States, Italy and Spain. Nucleic acid was either cDNA or gDNA, and it came from T cells, B-cell-depleted T cells, or PBMCs.

In the original workflow: Amplified reference gene primers provided the basis for estimating nucleated cell counts. Method: immunoSEQ multiplex PCR; TCRdb's copy keeps in-frame clones and lacks some. V, J and clone size reflect that table, while D and trimming were determined from the DNA. The data hold approximately 330,000 clones, with roughly 88% observed a single time. CDR1 and CDR2 from the germline V gene are MGHRA and YSYEKL. The length of the CDR3 is 15 residues. J gave up 5 bases and V 1 base, and 3 bases lay outside the gene matches. Sequenced material: peripheral blood. The receptor was isolated from a woman aged 45-65 years with active or convalescent COVID-19. The chain combines TRBV4-1 with TRBJ2-2; 8 bases align to TRBD1. CDR3 nucleotides: TGCGCCAGCAGCCAAGGTCAGGGGGCAACCGGGGAGCTGTTTTTT. The encoded protein is CASSQGQGATGELFF.